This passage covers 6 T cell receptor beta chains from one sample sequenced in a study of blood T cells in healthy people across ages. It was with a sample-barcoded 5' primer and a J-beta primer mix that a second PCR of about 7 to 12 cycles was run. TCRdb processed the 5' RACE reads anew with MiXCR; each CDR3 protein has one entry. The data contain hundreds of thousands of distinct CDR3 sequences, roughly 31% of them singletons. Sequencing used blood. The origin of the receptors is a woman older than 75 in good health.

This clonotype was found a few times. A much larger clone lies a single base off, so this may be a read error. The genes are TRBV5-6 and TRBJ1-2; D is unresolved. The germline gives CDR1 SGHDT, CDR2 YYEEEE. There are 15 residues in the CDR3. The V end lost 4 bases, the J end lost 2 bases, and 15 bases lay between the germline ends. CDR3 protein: CASSPRRRPNYGYTF. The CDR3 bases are TGTGCCAGCAGCCCCCGGCGCAGGCCGAACTATGGCTACACCTTC.

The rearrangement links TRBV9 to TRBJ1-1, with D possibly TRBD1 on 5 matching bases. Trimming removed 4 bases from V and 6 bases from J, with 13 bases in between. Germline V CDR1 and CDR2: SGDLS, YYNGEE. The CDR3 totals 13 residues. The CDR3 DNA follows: TGTGCCAGCAGCTACGAGCCGACAGCTGAAGCTTTCTTT. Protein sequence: CASSYEPTAEAFF.

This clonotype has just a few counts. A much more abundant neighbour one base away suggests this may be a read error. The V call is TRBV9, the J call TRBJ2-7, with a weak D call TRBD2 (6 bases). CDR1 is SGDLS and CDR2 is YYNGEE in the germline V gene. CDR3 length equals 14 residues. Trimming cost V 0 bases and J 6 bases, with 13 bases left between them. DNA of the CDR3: TGTGCCAGCAGCGTAGGGACTACCTGTGGCGAGCAGTACTTC. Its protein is CASSVGTTCGEQYF.

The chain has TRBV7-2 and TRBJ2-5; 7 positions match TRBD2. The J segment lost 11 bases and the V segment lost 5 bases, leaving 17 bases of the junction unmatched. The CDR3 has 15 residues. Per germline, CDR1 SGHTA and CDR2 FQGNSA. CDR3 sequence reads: CASSHSSGASNEQYF. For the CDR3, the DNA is TGTGCCAGCAGCCACTCCAGCGGGGCTAGCAATGAGCAGTACTTC.

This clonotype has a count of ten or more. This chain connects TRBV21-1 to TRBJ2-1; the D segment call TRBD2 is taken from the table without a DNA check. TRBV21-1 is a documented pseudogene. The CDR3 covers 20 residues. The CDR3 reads CASSATRGNRDSPSYNEQFF. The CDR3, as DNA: TGTGCCAGCAGCGCCACTAGGGGCAATCGGGACTCCCCCTCCTACAATGAGCAGTTCTTC.

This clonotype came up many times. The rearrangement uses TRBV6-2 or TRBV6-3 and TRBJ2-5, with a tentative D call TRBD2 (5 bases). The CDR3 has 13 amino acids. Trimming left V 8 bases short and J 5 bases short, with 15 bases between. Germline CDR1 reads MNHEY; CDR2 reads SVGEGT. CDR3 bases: TGTGCCAGCTCGGAGCCGGGGTTCGAGACCCAGTACTTC. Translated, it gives CASSEPGFETQYF.